Below, 5 T cell receptor beta chains from the same sample are listed, as sequenced in a study of naive and memory T cell subsets. The SP2 primer and nested alpha and beta constant region primers amplified ligated cDNA in four rounds. One entry per CDR3 protein, called by TCRdb with MiXCR from the 5' RACE reads. The sample has 57,000 or so distinct CDR3 sequences, roughly 6.7% seen once. The library had UMIs added by 3' ligation of an oligonucleotide to TCR cDNA. The receptors stem from a male donor in good health.

The V call is TRBV30, the J call TRBJ1-4, with unresolved D. CDR1 and CDR2 (germline): GTSNPN, SVGIG (reference sequence). The CDR3 runs 13 residues. The V gene lost 1 base and the J gene lost 11 bases, with 14 bases spanning the gap. The CDR3, as DNA: TGTGCCTGGAGTGATTTTAGGCTTTCCAAACTGTTTTTT. It translates to CAWSDFRLSKLFF.

This clonotype was counted ten times or more. The chain has TRBV27 and TRBJ2-7; TRBD1 aligns across 7 bases. The CDR3 is 14 residues long. The J segment lost 4 bases and the V segment lost 2 bases, leaving 5 bases of the junction unmatched. The germline V gene has CDR1 MNHEY and CDR2 SMNVEV (reference sequence). The CDR3 region is CASSLNDRAYEQYF. CDR3 sequence (DNA): TGTGCCAGCAGTTTAAATGACAGGGCGTACGAGCAGTACTTC.

This chain links TRBV19 with TRBJ2-4; 7 nucleotides line up with TRBD2. The CDR3 spans 15 residues. The ends lost 8 bases at V and 3 bases at J; junction bases unmatched: 10. The germline V gene has CDR1 LNHDA and CDR2 SQIVND (reference sequence). This CDR3 reads CASAVVAGLKNIQYF. CDR3 DNA: TGTGCCAGTGCTGTAGTAGCGGGTCTCAAAAACATTCAGTACTTC.

This clonotype has a count of ten or more. V is TRBV5-4 and J is TRBJ2-3; TRBD2 aligns across 9 bases. Per germline, CDR1 SGHNT and CDR2 YYREEE (reference sequence). CDR3 length: 16 residues. The trim removed 6 bases at V and 0 bases at J, leaving 8 bases unmatched. The DNA of the CDR3 is TGTGCCAGCACCCTACGACTAGCGGAAAGCACAGATACGCAGTATTTT. Amino acid sequence: CASTLRLAESTDTQYF.

By sample share, this clonotype is medium-sized (0.01 to 0.1%). V and J are TRBV28 and TRBJ2-1; tentative D call: TRBD2 (6 bases). Deletions cut 2 bases from V and 5 bases from J, with 13 bases between. This CDR3 region has 15 residues. Per germline, CDR1 MDHEN and CDR2 SYDVKM. CDR3 sequence (DNA): TGTGCCAGCAGTTTAGGAGCGGGTCCTAACAATGAGCAGTTCTTC. Translated: CASSLGAGPNNEQFF. Full variable domain (remainder filled in from reference TRBV28 and TRBJ2-1): DVKVTQSSRYLVKRTGEKVFLECVQDMDHENMFWYRQDPGLGLRLIYFSYDVKMKEKGDIPEGYSVSREKKERFSLILESASTNQTSMYLCASSLGAGPNNEQFFGPGTRLTVL.